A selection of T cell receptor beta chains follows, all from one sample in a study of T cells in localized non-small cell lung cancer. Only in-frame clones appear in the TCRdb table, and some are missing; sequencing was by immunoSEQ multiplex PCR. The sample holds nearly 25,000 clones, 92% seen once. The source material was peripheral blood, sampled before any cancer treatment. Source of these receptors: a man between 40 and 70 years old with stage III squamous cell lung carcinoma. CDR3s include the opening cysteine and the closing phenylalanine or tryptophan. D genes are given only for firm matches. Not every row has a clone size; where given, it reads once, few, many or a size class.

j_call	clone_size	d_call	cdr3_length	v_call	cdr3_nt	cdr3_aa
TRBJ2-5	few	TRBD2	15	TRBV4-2	TGTGCCAGCAGCCAAGATTGGGCGGGAGAAGAGACCCAGTACTTC	CASSQDWAGEETQYF
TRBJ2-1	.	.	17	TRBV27	TGTGCCAGCAGTTTGGGCGGTGGGGGCCTTCCCTACAATGAGCAGTTCTTC	CASSLGGGGLPYNEQFF
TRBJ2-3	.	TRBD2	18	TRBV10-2	TGCGCCAGCAGTGAGGCGACTGGACTAGCTCAAACCCTACATACGCAGTATTTT	CASSEATGLAQTLHTQYF
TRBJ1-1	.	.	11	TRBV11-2	TGTGCCAGCAGCCCGAGTTTGGGGGCTTTCTTT	CASSPSLGAFF
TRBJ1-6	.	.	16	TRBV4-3	TGCGCCAGCAGCCAAGATTGGACAAGGATTAATTCACCCCTCCACTTT	CASSQDWTRINSPLHF
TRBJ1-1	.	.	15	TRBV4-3	TGCGCCAGCAGCCAAGATGGGCAGATGAACACTGAAGCTTTCTTT	CASSQDGQMNTEAFF
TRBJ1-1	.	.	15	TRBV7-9	TGTGCCAGCAGCCCAATTCCCACGTTGAACACTGAAGCTTTCTTT	CASSPIPTLNTEAFF
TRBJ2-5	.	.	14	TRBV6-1	TGTGCCAGCAGTGAACTCATCCGGGGAGAGACCCAGTACTTC	CASSELIRGETQYF
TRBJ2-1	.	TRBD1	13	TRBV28	TGTGCCAGCAGAAAGACAGGGGGCAATGAGCAGTTCTTC	CASRKTGGNEQFF
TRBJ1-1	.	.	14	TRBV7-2	TGTGCCAGCAGCTTTAGAGGGGGGAGCACTGAAGCTTTCTTT	CASSFRGGSTEAFF
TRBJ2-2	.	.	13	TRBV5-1	TGCGCCAGCAGCTTGGGTAGTACCGGGGAGCTGTTTTTT	CASSLGSTGELFF
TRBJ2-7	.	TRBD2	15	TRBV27	TGTGCCAGCAGTTTCCGCCGCGGGGGGGTCTACGAGCAGTACTTC	CASSFRRGGVYEQYF
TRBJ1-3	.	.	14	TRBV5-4	TGTGCCAGCAGCTCAGGCGATCCTGGAAACACCATATATTTT	CASSSGDPGNTIYF
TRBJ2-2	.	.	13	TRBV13	TGTGCCAGCAGCGGCAACGTTGGCGGGGAGCTGTTTTTT	CASSGNVGGELFF
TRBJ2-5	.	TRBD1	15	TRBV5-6	TGTGCCAGCAGCTTGGGTGACAGGGGGACGGGGACCCAGTACTTC	CASSLGDRGTGTQYF
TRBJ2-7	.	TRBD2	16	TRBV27	TGTGCCAGCAGCCAAACACTAGCGGGAGTCTCCTACGAGCAGTACTTC	CASSQTLAGVSYEQYF
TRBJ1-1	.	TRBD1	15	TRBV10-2	TGCGCCAGCAGTGATGGGACAGGGGTGGACACTGAAGCTTTCTTT	CASSDGTGVDTEAFF
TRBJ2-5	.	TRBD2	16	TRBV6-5	TGTGCCAGCAGTTACCCAGCTAGCGGGGGCCAAGAGACCCAGTACTTC	CASSYPASGGQETQYF
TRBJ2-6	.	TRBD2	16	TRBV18	TGTGCCAGCTCACCAAGCGGGGGAACTGGGGCCAACGTCCTGACTTTC	CASSPSGGTGANVLTF
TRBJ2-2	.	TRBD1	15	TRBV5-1	TGCGCCAGCAGCTTACCGGGACAGGGATCCGGGGAGCTGTTTTTT	CASSLPGQGSGELFF
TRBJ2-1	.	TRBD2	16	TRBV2	TGTGCCAGCAGTGAAGCCGGGGCGGGAGTTGGCCATGAGCAGTTCTTC	CASSEAGAGVGHEQFF
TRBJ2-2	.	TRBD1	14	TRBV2	TGTGCCAGCAGGGGGACAGGGCCCACCGGGGAGCTGTTTTTT	CASRGTGPTGELFF
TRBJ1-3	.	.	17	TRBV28	TGTGCCAGCACACCGTTAGGAGACCCCACAGGGGGAAACACCATATATTTT	CASTPLGDPTGGNTIYF
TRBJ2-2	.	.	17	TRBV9	TGTGCCAGCAGCGTAGCTCGGGGGCGGACGTACACCGGGGAGCTGTTTTTT	CASSVARGRTYTGELFF
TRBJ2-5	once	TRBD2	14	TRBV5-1	TGCGCCAGCAGCCCCGGGACTAGGGAAGAGACCCAGTACTTC	CASSPGTREETQYF
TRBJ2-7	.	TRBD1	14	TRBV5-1	TGCGCCAGCAGCTTGATGGGACAGGGAAACGAGCAGTACTTC	CASSLMGQGNEQYF
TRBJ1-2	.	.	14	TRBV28	TGTGCCAGCAGGTTAACAACTACAGGGCCTGGCTACACCTTC	CASRLTTTGPGYTF
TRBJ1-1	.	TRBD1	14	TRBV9	TGTGCCAGCAGCCCGACAGGGGACGACACTGAAGCTTTCTTT	CASSPTGDDTEAFF
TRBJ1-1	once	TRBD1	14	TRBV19	TGTGCCAGTAGGTTGGGACAGGCGAACACTGAAGCTTTCTTT	CASRLGQANTEAFF
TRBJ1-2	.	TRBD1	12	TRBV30	TGTGCCTGGAGGGAGACAGGGTATGGCTACACCTTC	CAWRETGYGYTF
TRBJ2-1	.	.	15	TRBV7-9	TGTGCCAGCAGCCGGACGCAGGATGAACTCAATGAGCAGTTCTTC	CASSRTQDELNEQFF
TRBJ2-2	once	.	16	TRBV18	TGTGCCAGCTCAGGGCCGGGACTTCTGAACACCGGGGAGCTGTTTTTT	CASSGPGLLNTGELFF
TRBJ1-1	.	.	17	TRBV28	TGTGCCAGCAGTTTAAGGGGCAGGGGAGAGGCGAACACTGAAGCTTTCTTT	CASSLRGRGEANTEAFF
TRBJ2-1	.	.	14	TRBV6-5	TGTGCCAGCAGGGGGACTGGACAGTACAATGAGCAGTTCTTC	CASRGTGQYNEQFF
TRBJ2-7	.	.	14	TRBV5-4	TGTGCCAGCAGCACGCGGACCTCCCCCTACGAGCAGTACTTC	CASSTRTSPYEQYF
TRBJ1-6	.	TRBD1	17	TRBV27	TGTGCCAGCAGTTTATCGCCCCCGACAGGGGGCAATTCACCCCTCCACTTT	CASSLSPPTGGNSPLHF
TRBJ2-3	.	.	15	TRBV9	TGTGCCAGCAGCGTACAGGGGCCAAGCACAGATACGCAGTATTTT	CASSVQGPSTDTQYF
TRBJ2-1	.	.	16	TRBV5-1	TGCGCCAGCAGCCCCGCCCACAGCCGGGCCTACAATGAGCAGTTCTTC	CASSPAHSRAYNEQFF
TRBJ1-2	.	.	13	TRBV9	TGTGCCAGCAGCGTGAGGGAAAACTATGGCTACACCTTC	CASSVRENYGYTF
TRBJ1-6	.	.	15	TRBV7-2	TGTGCCAGCAGCCCGGAGTCCTTGGGTCGTTCACCCCTCCACTTT	CASSPESLGRSPLHF
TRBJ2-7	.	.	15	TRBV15	TGTGCCACCAGCACCCGCTCGACAGGAAACTACGAGCAGTACTTC	CATSTRSTGNYEQYF
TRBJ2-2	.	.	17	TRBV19	TGTGCCAGTAGGAGACAGGGGGCTAGCGGGAATACCGGGGAGCTGTTTTTT	CASRRQGASGNTGELFF
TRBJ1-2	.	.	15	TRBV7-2	TGTGCCAGCATCGGATGGAACCTGGACGGGCATGGCTACACCTTC	CASIGWNLDGHGYTF
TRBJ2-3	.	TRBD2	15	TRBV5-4	TGTGCCAGCAGCTTAGCGGGGGCCCAAACAGATACGCAGTATTTT	CASSLAGAQTDTQYF
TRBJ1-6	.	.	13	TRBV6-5	TGTGCCAGCAGCCCGGCCCCTCAACGGGCCCTCCACTTT	CASSPAPQRALHF
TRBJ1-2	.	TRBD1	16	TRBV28	TGTGCCAGCAGCCCCCCGGGGACAGGATCAAACTATGGCTACACCTTC	CASSPPGTGSNYGYTF
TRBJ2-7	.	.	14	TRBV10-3	TGTGCCATCAGTGAACGGCTAGCGAGCAACGAGCAGTACTTC	CAISERLASNEQYF
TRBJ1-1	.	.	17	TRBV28	TGTGCCAGCAGTTTGGCCGTGCAGGGGAGTAGGAACACTGAAGCTTTCTTT	CASSLAVQGSRNTEAFF
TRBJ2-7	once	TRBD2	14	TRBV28	TGTGCCAGCAGAGGACTAGCGGGTATCTACGAGCAGTACTTC	CASRGLAGIYEQYF
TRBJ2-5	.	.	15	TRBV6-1	TGTGCCAGCAGCATGAACGCAGGTTGGCAAGAGACCCAGTACTTC	CASSMNAGWQETQYF
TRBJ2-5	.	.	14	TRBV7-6	TGTGCCAGCAGCTTATCACAGTTTCAAGAGACCCAGTACTTC	CASSLSQFQETQYF
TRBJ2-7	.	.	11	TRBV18	TGTGCCAGCTCACCCCAGTACGAGCAGTACTTC	CASSPQYEQYF
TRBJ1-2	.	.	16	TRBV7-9	TGTGCCAGCAGCTTAGTACCCCTACAGGGCAGCTATGGCTACACCTTC	CASSLVPLQGSYGYTF
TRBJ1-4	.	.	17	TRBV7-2	TGTGCCAGCAGCTTAGGTGTGGGGGCGCGGGGTAATGAAAAACTGTTTTTT	CASSLGVGARGNEKLFF
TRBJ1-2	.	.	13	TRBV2	TGTGCCAGCAGGCAGGACGGAAACTATGGCTACACCTTC	CASRQDGNYGYTF